This T cell receptor (beta chain) was profiled in a study of shared clonotypes between healthy human individuals. Between the trimmed V and J ends, which lost 4 bases and 9 bases, there was a span of 10 bases. Per germline, CDR1 SNHLY and CDR2 FYNNEI. This CDR3 is built from 11 residues. Method: immunoSEQ multiplex PCR; TCRdb's copy keeps in-frame clones and lacks some. The sample has a few million clones, approximately 95% seen once; the top ten hold 0.39%. The sequence derives from a man younger than 30 in good health. Some clones in this sample may be carry-over from other donors' samples. The V gene is TRBV2, the J gene TRBJ2-7; D might be TRBD1 (6 bases). Sequencing was performed on naive CD4+ T cells from PBMCs. Subset described: CD45RA+ positively selected. DNA of the CDR3: TGTGCCAGCAGTGGGGACATCCCGCAGTACTTC. It yields the protein CASSGDIPQYF.